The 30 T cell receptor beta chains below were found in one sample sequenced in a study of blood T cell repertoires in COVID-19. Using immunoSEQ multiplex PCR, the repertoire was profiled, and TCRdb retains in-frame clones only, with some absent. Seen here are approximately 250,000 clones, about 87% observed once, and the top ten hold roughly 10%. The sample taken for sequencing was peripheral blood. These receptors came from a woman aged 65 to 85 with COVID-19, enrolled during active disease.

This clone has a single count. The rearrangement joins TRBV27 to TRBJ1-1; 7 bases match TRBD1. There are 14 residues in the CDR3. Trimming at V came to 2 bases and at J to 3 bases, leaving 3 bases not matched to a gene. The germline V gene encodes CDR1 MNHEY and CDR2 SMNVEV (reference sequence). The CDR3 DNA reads TGTGCCAGCAGTTTAGGACAGGTCCACACTGAAGCTTTCTTT. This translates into CASSLGQVHTEAFF.

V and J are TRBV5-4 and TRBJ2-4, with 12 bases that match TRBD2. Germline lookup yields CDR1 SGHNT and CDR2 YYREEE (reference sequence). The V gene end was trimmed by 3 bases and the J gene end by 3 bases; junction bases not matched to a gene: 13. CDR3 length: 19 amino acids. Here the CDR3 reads CASSSGASGRAVVKNIQYF. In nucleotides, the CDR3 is TGTGCCAGCAGCTCTGGGGCTAGCGGGAGGGCCGTAGTCAAAAACATTCAGTACTTC.

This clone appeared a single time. DNA for the CDR3: TGTGCCAGCAGCACCGGGACTTTCAACGTCCTGACTTTC. The encoded protein is CASSTGTFNVLTF. This chain connects TRBV7-9 to TRBJ2-6, with a tentative D call TRBD2 (6 bases). Germline CDR1 is SEHNR and CDR2 is FQNEAQ (reference sequence). Trimming shortened V by 5 bases and J by 9 bases, and 11 bases separated the two germline ends. The CDR3 runs 13 residues.

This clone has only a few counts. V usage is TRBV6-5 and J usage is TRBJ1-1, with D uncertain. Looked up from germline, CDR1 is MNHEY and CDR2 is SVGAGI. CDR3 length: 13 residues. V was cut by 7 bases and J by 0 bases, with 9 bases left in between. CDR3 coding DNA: TGTGCCAGCAAGCCAACTTTGAACACTGAAGCTTTCTTT. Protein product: CASKPTLNTEAFF.

The CDR3 DNA reads as TGTGCCAGCAGTTACATCCCAGGGAATCAGAATGAGCAGTTCTTC. This translates into CASSYIPGNQNEQFF. The rearrangement links TRBV6-5 to TRBJ2-1; tentative D call: TRBD1 (5 bases). Trimming shortened V by 2 bases and J by 7 bases, and 15 bases separated the two germline ends. This CDR3 comprises 15 residues. Germline lookup yields CDR1 MNHEY and CDR2 SVGAGI.

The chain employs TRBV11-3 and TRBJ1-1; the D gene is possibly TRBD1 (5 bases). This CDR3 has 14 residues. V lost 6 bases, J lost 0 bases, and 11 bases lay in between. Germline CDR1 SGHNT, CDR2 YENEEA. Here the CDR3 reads CASRGVAMNTEAFF. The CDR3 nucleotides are TGTGCCAGCAGAGGGGTAGCCATGAACACTGAAGCTTTCTTT.

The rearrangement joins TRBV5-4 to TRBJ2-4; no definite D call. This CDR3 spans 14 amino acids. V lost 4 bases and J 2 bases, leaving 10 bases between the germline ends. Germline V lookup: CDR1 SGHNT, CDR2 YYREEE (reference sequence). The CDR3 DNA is TGTGCCAGCAGCGCGGCTCTGACCAAAAACATTCAGTACTTC. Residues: CASSAALTKNIQYF.

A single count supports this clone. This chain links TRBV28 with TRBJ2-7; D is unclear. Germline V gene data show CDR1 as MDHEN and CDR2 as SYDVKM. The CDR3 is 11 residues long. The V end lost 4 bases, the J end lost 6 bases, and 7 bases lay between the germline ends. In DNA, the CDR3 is TGTGCCAGCAGTTATTCGGGCGAGCAGTACTTC. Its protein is CASSYSGEQYF.

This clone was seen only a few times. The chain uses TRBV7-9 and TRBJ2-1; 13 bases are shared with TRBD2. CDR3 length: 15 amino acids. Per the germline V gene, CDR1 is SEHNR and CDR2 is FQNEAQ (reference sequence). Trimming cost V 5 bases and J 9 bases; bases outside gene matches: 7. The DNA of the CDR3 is TGTGCCAGCAGCGAACACGGACTAGCGGGAGTTGAGCAGTTCTTC. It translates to CASSEHGLAGVEQFF.

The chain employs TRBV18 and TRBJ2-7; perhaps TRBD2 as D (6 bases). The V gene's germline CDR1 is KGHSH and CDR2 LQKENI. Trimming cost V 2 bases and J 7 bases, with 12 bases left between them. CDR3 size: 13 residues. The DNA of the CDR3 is TGTGCCAGCTCACCAGGGGGGTCGGGGGAGCAGTACTTC. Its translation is CASSPGGSGEQYF.

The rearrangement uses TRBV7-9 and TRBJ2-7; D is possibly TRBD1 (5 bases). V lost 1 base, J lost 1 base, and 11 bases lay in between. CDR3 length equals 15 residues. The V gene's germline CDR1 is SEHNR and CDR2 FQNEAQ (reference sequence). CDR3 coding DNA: TGTGCCAGCAGCTTAGTCAGGGCTGGGTCCTACGAGCAGTACTTC. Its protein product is CASSLVRAGSYEQYF.

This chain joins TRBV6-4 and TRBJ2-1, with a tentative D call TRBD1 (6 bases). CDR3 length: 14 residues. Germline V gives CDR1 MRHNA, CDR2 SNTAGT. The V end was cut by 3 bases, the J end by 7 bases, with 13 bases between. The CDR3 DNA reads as TGTGCCAGCAGTGAACAGGGATTGAGGAATGAGCAGTTCTTC. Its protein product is CASSEQGLRNEQFF.

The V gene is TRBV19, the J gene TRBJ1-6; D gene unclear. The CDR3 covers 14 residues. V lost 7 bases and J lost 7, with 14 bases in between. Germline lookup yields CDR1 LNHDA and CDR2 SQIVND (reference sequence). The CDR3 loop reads CASTTTGSNSPLHF. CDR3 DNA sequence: TGTGCCAGTACCACGACGGGAAGCAATTCACCCCTCCACTTT. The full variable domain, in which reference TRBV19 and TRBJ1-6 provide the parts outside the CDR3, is DGGITQSPKYLFRKEGQNVTLSCEQNLNHDAMYWYRQDPGQGLRLIYYSQIVNDFQKGDIAEGYSVSREKKESFPLTVTSAQKNPTAFYLCASTTTGSNSPLHFGNGTRLTVT.

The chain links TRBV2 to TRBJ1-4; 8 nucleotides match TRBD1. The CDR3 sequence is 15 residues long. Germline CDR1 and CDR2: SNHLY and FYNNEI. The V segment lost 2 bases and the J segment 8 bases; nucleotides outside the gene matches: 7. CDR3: CASSEQGARLEKLFF. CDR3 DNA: TGTGCCAGCAGTGAACAGGGGGCGCGGCTCGAAAAACTGTTTTTT.

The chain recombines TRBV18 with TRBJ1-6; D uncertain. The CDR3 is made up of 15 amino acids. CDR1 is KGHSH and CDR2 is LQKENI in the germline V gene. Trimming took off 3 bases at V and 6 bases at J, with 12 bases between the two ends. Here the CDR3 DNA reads TGTGCCAGCTCACCCGAGGGTGTCGGTAATTCACCCCTCCACTTT. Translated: CASSPEGVGNSPLHF.

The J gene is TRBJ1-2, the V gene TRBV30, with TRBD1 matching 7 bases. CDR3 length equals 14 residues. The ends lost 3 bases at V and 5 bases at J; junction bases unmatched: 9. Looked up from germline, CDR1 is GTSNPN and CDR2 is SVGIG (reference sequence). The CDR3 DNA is TGTGCCTGGAGAATGAGGGGGCAACCTTATGGCTACACCTTC. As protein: CAWRMRGQPYGYTF.

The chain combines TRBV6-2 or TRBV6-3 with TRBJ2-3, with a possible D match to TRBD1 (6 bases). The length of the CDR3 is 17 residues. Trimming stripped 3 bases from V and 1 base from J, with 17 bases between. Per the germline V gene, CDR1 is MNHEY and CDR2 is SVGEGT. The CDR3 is CASSYSLTTGRTDTQYF. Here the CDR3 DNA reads TGTGCCAGCAGTTATTCTCTTACGACAGGCCGCACAGATACGCAGTATTTT.

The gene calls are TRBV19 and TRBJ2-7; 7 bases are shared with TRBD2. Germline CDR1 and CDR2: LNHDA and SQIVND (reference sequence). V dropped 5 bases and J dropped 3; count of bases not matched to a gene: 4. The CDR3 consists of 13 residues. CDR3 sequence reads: CASSSSSGYEQYF. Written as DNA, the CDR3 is TGTGCCAGTAGTTCCTCTAGCGGCTACGAGCAGTACTTC.

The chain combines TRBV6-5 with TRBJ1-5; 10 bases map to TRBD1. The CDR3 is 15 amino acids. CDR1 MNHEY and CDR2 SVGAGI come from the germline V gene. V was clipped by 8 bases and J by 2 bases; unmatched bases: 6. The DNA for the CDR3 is TGTGCCAGCTTACTTGGGACAGGGGGCAATCAGCCCCAGCATTTT. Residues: CASLLGTGGNQPQHF.

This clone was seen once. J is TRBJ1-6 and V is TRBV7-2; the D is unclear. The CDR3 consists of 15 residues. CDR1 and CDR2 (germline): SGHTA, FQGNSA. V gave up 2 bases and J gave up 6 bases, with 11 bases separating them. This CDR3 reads CASSLMQSSNSPLHF. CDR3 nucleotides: TGTGCCAGCAGCTTAATGCAGTCTAGTAATTCACCCCTCCACTTT.

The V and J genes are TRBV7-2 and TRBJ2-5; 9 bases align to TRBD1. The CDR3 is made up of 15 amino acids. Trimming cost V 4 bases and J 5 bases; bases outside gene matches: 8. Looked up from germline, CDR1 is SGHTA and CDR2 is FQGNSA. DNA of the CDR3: TGTGCCAGCAGCTCCGACAGGGGGTGGGTGGAGACCCAGTACTTC. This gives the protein CASSSDRGWVETQYF.

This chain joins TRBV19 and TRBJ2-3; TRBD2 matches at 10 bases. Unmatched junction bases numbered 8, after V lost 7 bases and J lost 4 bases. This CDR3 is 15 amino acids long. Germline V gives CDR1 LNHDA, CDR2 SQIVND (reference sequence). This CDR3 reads CASNGVAGGPDTQYF. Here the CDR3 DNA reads TGTGCCAGTAATGGGGTAGCGGGAGGACCAGATACGCAGTATTTT.

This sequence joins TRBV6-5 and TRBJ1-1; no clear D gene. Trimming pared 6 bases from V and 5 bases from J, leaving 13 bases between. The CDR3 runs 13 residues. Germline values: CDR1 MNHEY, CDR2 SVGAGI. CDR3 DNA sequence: TGTGCCAGCAGCCCCGGTATCTTGACTGAAGCTTTCTTT. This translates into CASSPGILTEAFF.

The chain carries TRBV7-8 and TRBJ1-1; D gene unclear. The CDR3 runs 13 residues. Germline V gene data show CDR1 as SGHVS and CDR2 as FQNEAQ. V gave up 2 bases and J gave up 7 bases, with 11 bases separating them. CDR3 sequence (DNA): TGTGCCAGCAGCTTATACCCGACTGATGAAGCTTTCTTT. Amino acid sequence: CASSLYPTDEAFF.

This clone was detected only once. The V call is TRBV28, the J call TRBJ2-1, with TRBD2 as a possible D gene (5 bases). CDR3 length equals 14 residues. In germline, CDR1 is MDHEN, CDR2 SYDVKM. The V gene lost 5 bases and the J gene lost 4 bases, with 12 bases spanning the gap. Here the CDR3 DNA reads TGTGCCAGCAGTGACCGCGGGCGATACAATGAGCAGTTCTTC. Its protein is CASSDRGRYNEQFF.

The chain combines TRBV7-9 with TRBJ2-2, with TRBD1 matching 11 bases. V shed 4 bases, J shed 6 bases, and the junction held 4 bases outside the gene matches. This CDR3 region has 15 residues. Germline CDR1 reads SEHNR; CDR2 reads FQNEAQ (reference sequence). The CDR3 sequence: CASSSSDRGPGELFF. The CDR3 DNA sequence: TGTGCCAGCAGCTCATCGGACAGGGGGCCCGGGGAGCTGTTTTTT.

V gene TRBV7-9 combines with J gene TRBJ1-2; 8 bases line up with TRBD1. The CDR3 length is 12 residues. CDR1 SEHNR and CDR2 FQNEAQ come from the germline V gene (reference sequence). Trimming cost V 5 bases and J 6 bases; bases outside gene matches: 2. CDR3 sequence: CASSLDRDGYTF. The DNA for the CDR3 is TGTGCCAGCAGCCTGGACAGGGATGGCTACACCTTC.

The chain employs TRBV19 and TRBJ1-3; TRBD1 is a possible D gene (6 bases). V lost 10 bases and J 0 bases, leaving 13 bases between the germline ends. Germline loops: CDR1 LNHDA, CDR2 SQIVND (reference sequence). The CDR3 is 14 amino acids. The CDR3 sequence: CATQTGLSGNTIYF. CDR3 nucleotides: TGTGCCACTCAAACAGGGCTCTCTGGAAACACCATATATTTT.

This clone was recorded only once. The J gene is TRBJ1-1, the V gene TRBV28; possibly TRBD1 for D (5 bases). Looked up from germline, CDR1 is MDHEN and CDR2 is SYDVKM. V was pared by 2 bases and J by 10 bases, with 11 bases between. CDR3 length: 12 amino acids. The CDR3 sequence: CASSLGRVAAFF. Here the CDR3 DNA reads TGTGCCAGCAGTTTAGGCAGGGTTGCAGCTTTCTTT.

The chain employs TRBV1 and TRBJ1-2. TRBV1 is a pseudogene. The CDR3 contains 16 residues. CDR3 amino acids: CTSSQDHRGDPYGYTF. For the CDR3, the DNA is TGCACCAGCAGCCAAGATCATCGGGGGGACCCTTACGGCTACACCTTC.